These 9 T cell receptor beta chains came from one sample sequenced in a study of blood T cell repertoires in COVID-19. This table comes from immunoSEQ multiplex PCR, and its TCRdb copy is limited to in-frame clones, with some not included. The repertoire holds about 250,000 clones, with around nine tenths as singletons. Sequencing was performed on PBMCs or T cells enriched from blood (not recorded which). These receptors were obtained from a woman between 35 and 50 years old who had been exposed to COVID-19.

The V gene is TRBV7-8, the J gene TRBJ2-7, with a possible D match to TRBD2 (7 bases). Germline V lookup: CDR1 SGHVS, CDR2 FQNEAQ. Trimming shortened V by 5 bases and J by 7 bases, and 18 bases separated the two germline ends. This CDR3 region has 14 residues. CDR3 nucleotides: TGTGCCAGCAGCCGAGGGGGGGGATCCCTAGAGCAGTACTTC. Its translation: CASSRGGGSLEQYF.

This clone was detected only a few times. The chain links TRBV27 to TRBJ2-1; D gene uncertain. The germline V gene encodes CDR1 MNHEY and CDR2 SMNVEV (reference sequence). This CDR3 contains 11 residues. Trimming cost V 7 bases and J 2 bases, with 3 bases left between them. The CDR3 bases are TGTGCCAGCACGGCCTACAATGAGCAGTTCTTC. Translating gives CASTAYNEQFF.

This clone showed up just once. Here the CDR3 reads CASSWGQGVTEAFF. CDR3 in DNA: TGCGCCAGCAGCTGGGGACAGGGGGTCACTGAAGCTTTCTTT. The chain combines TRBV5-1 with TRBJ1-1, with 11 bases lining up with TRBD1. Germline V gene sequence: CDR1 SGHRS, CDR2 YFSETQ. The junction had 2 bases not matched to a gene; V was cut back by 3 bases and J by 4 bases. CDR3 length equals 14 residues.

This chain uses TRBV10-3 with TRBJ1-1; no clear D gene. Germline CDR1 reads ENHRY; CDR2 reads SYGVKD. The CDR3 covers 15 residues. The V and J ends lost 2 bases and 3 bases respectively, with 13 bases between them. CDR3 sequence: CAISEVQRTYTEAFF. The DNA of the CDR3 is TGTGCCATCAGTGAGGTGCAGCGAACTTACACTGAAGCTTTCTTT.

The CDR3 loop is CASSSKPPLTDTQYF. CDR3 nucleotides: TGTGCCAGCAGTTCAAAGCCTCCACTCACAGATACGCAGTATTTT. The V gene is TRBV27, the J gene TRBJ2-3; D is unclear. Trimming shortened V by 4 bases and J by 2 bases, and 13 bases separated the two germline ends. CDR1 and CDR2 from the germline V gene are MNHEY and SMNVEV (reference sequence). CDR3 length: 15 residues.

This chain links TRBV19 with TRBJ1-1, with unresolved D. In germline, CDR1 is LNHDA, CDR2 SQIVND (reference sequence). The CDR3 totals 13 residues. With 4 bases removed from V and 4 bases from J, the gap between germline ends came to 10 bases. The CDR3 here is CASSNLWSTEAFF. CDR3 coding DNA: TGTGCCAGTAGTAATCTGTGGAGCACTGAAGCTTTCTTT.

The gene calls are TRBV14 and TRBJ1-2; 7 bases agree with TRBD1. Germline V gene sequence: CDR1 SGHDN, CDR2 FVKESK. V lost 0 bases, J lost 2 bases, and 9 bases stayed unmatched. The CDR3 is 17 residues long. The CDR3 protein is CASSQDPTGRLNYGYTF. The CDR3 nucleotides are TGTGCCAGCAGCCAAGACCCGACAGGGAGGTTAAACTATGGCTACACCTTC.

In its sample, this clone was seen once. Here the CDR3 reads CSVADRGSTDTQYF. CDR3 sequence (DNA): TGCAGCGTCGCCGACAGGGGAAGTACAGATACGCAGTATTTT. The chain links TRBV29-1 to TRBJ2-3; TRBD1 agrees at 8 bases. Germline V lookup: CDR1 SQVTM, CDR2 ANQGSEA. The ends lost 6 bases at V and 3 bases at J; junction bases unmatched: 8. The CDR3 sequence is 14 residues long.

The V gene is TRBV4-3, the J gene TRBJ2-1; 10 nucleotides align to TRBD2. Germline values: CDR1 LGHNA, CDR2 YSLEER. The length of the CDR3 is 16 residues. The V segment lost 0 bases and the J segment 6 bases; nucleotides outside the gene matches: 5. The CDR3 sequence: CASSQDPSGRGNEQFF. The CDR3 nucleotides are TGCGCCAGCAGCCAAGACCCTAGCGGGAGAGGCAATGAGCAGTTCTTC.